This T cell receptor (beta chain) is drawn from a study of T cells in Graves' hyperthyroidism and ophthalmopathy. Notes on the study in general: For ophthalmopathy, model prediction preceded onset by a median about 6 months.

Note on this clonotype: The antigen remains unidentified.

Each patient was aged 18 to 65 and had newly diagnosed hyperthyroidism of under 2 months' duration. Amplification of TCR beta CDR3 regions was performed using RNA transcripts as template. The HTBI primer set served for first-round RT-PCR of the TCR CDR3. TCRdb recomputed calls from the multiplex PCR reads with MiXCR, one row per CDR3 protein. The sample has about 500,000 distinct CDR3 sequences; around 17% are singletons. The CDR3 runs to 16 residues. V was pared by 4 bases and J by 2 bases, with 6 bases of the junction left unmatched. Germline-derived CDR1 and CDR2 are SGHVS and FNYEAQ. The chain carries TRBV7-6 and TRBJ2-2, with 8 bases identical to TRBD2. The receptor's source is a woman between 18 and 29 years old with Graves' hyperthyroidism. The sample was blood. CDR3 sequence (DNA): TGTGCCAGCAGCTCAGAAGCGGGGGTCAACACCGGGGAGCTGTTTTTT. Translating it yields CASSSEAGVNTGELFF.